This T cell receptor beta chain was captured in a study of shared clonotypes between healthy human individuals. Study-wide results and limits: Sampling was confined to blood; repertoires within tissues likely differ.

Everyone who donated was a Caucasian adult who lived in Nashville, Tennessee. The CDR3 has 15 residues. Germline-derived CDR1 and CDR2 are MGHDK and SYGVNS. Points on this clone: Its antigen is currently unknown.

Sequencing used immunoSEQ multiplex PCR; TCRdb keeps in-frame clones, though not all of them. The table includes around 100,000 clones, 67% detected once. Sequenced sample: memory CD8+ T cells sorted from blood. Documented subset: CD45RO+ cells pooled with CCR7-negative TemRA cells. The sequence came from a woman in her 30s in good health. V gene TRBV25-1 combines with J gene TRBJ2-5; D not resolved. The J call may be mistaken, given a closer DNA end match to TRBJ2-7. CDR3 bases: TGTGCCAGCAGTGACCCGGGTGGAAGCTCCTACGAGCAGTACTTC. This encodes CASSDPGGSSYEQYF.